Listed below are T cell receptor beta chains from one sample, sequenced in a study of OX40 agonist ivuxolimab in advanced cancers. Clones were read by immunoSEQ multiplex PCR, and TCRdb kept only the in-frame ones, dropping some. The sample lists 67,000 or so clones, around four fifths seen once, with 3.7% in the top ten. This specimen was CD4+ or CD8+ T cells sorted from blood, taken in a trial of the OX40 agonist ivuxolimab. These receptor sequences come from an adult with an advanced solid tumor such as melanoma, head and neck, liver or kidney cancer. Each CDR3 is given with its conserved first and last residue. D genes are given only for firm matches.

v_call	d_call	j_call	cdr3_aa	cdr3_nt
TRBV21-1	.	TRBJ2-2	CANPQGVLTGELFF	TGTGCCAACCCACAGGGCGTATTAACCGGGGAGCTGTTTTTT
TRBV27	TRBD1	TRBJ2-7	CASSSRPRARGTGAYEQYF	TGTGCCAGCAGTTCGCGACCCAGAGCCAGGGGGACAGGGGCCTACGAGCAGTACTTC
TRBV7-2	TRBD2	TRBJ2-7	CASSLVGLAGTYYEQYF	TGTGCCAGCAGCTTGGTCGGACTAGCGGGGACGTACTACGAGCAGTACTTC
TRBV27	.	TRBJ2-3	CASSFGYLTDTQYF	TGTGCCAGCAGTTTTGGCTATCTCACAGATACGCAGTATTTT
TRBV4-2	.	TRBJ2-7	CASSQDLGGEQYF	TGTGCCAGCAGCCAAGATCTGGGCGGCGAGCAGTACTTC
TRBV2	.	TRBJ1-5	CASLAGTPNQPQHF	TGTGCCAGCTTAGCCGGGACACCTAATCAGCCCCAGCATTTT
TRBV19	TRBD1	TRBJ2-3	CASSIGQGVQPQYF	TGTGCCAGTAGTATAGGACAGGGTGTTCAGCCCCAGTATTTT
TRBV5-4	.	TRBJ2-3	CASSPTVGTDTQYF	TGTGCCAGCAGCCCTACCGTGGGGACAGATACGCAGTATTTT
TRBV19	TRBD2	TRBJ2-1	CASSREGRSGYSYNEQFF	TGTGCCAGTAGCCGGGAGGGCCGAAGTGGGTATTCCTACAATGAGCAGTTCTTC
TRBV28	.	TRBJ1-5	CASSLLPDYQPQHF	TGTGCCAGCAGTTTACTGCCTGATTATCAGCCCCAGCATTTT
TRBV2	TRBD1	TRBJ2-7	CATRLGTGVYEQYF	TGTGCCACCCGGCTAGGGACAGGGGTCTACGAGCAGTACTTC
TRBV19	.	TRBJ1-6	CASSILWQQRPPLHF	TGTGCCAGTAGTATTTTGTGGCAGCAACGGCCACCCCTCCACTTT
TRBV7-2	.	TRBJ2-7	CASSVSGRAYEQYF	TGTGCCAGCAGCGTCTCAGGGCGCGCCTACGAGCAGTACTTC
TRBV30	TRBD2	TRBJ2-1	CAWRSRTRPSGRANEQFF	TGTGCCTGGAGGTCACGGACCCGACCTAGCGGGAGGGCCAATGAGCAGTTCTTC